This entry lists 21 T cell receptor beta chains sequenced from one sample in a study of blood T cells in healthy people across ages. Primed by a sample-barcoded 5' primer and a J-beta primer mix, a second PCR proceeded for about 6 to 11 cycles. TCRdb passed the 5' RACE reads through MiXCR, listing each CDR3 protein once. The sample carries roughly 800,000 distinct CDR3 sequences, 40% to 65% recorded once. Sequencing was performed on blood. These receptors were taken from a man older than 75 in good health.

V and J are TRBV28 and TRBJ2-1; 12 bases map to TRBD2. The CDR3 consists of 16 residues. Germline lookup yields CDR1 MDHEN and CDR2 SYDVKM. The ends lost 4 bases at V and 9 bases at J; junction bases unmatched: 10. The CDR3 reads CASSSVLAGGRGEQFF. The DNA of the CDR3 is TGTGCCAGCAGTTCGGTCCTAGCGGGAGGGCGGGGTGAGCAGTTCTTC. The variable domain in full, completed from reference TRBV28 and TRBJ2-1, reads DVKVTQSSRYLVKRTGEKVFLECVQDMDHENMFWYRQDPGLGLRLIYFSYDVKMKEKGDIPEGYSVSREKKERFSLILESASTNQTSMYLCASSSVLAGGRGEQFFGPGTRLTVL.

This chain uses TRBV20-1 with TRBJ1-6; D is perhaps TRBD1 (5 bases). This CDR3 is built from 14 residues. Germline V CDR1 and CDR2: DFQATT, SNEGSKA (reference sequence). V gave up 1 base and J gave up 10 bases, with 14 bases separating them. CDR3 DNA: TGCAGTGCTAGAGGAAGGACGGGGGGGTCACCCCTCCACTTT. Protein: CSARGRTGGSPLHF.

J is TRBJ2-7 and V is TRBV24-1, with 12 positions matching TRBD2. The V segment lost 6 bases and the J segment 9 bases; nucleotides outside the gene matches: 5. Germline V lookup: CDR1 KGHDR, CDR2 SFDVKD. The CDR3 is made up of 13 amino acids. CDR3: CATSPRTSGVQYF. In DNA, the CDR3 is TGTGCCACCAGTCCACGGACTAGCGGGGTGCAGTACTTC.

This clonotype was observed a handful of times. This rearrangement joins TRBV3-1 to TRBJ2-1; TRBD2 agrees at 8 bases. The germline V gene has CDR1 LGHDT and CDR2 YNNKEL (reference sequence). V lost 1 base to trimming and J lost 3 bases; unmatched junction nucleotides: 8. This CDR3 comprises 17 residues. This CDR3 reads CASSQVKGREGYNEQFF. CDR3 nucleotide sequence: TGTGCCAGCAGCCAAGTAAAGGGCCGGGAGGGCTACAATGAGCAGTTCTTC.

The chain links TRBV27 to TRBJ2-5; 8 bases fit TRBD1. With 6 bases clipped from V and 11 bases from J, the junction kept 14 bases outside the gene matches. Germline V gene data show CDR1 as MNHEY and CDR2 as SMNVEV (reference sequence). The CDR3 has 14 amino acids. The CDR3 region is CASSPDRVSWEQYF. DNA for the CDR3: TGTGCCAGCAGCCCGGACAGGGTGAGTTGGGAGCAGTACTTC.

The chain uses TRBV20-1 and TRBJ2-1, with D tentatively TRBD2 (5 bases). Germline CDR1 DFQATT, CDR2 SNEGSKA (reference sequence). V was trimmed by 0 bases and J by 8 bases, leaving 17 bases between them. This CDR3 contains 15 residues. CDR3 coding DNA: TGCAGTGCTAGAGATTGGACTCGAGGTTACGATGAGCAGTTCTTC. Amino acids: CSARDWTRGYDEQFF.

The J gene is TRBJ2-7, the V gene TRBV28; unclear D gene. V lost 9 bases and J 3 bases, leaving 15 bases between the germline ends. The CDR3 length is 13 residues. Germline-derived CDR1 and CDR2 are MDHEN and SYDVKM. The DNA for the CDR3 is TGTGCCAGTTACTATAGCTGGCACTACGAGCAGTACTTC. This translates into CASYYSWHYEQYF. The full variable domain, with the rest looked up from reference TRBV28 and TRBJ2-7, is DVKVTQSSRYLVKRTGEKVFLECVQDMDHENMFWYRQDPGLGLRLIYFSYDVKMKEKGDIPEGYSVSREKKERFSLILESASTNQTSMYLCASYYSWHYEQYFGPGTRLTVT.

This clonotype was seen repeatedly, ten times or more. The chain carries TRBV13 and TRBJ1-5; D is undetermined. This CDR3 has 15 amino acids. Deletions cut 5 bases from V and 1 base from J, with 12 bases between. The germline CDR1 and CDR2 sequences are PRHDT and FYEKMQ (reference sequence). The CDR3, as DNA: TGTGCCAGCAGCATCGGTGGGATAAGCAATCAGCCCCAGCATTTT. Its translation is CASSIGGISNQPQHF. Variable domain in full (rest from reference TRBV13 and TRBJ1-5): AAGVIQSPRHLIKEKRETATLKCYPIPRHDTVYWYQQGPGQDPQFLISFYEKMQSDKGSIPDRFSAQQFSDYHSELNMSSLELGDSALYFCASSIGGISNQPQHFGDGTRLSIL.

This rearrangement joins TRBV5-6 to TRBJ2-4; D is perhaps TRBD2 (5 bases). The CDR3 length is 11 residues. Germline V gene lookup returns CDR1 SGHDT and CDR2 YYEEEE. V lost 6 bases, J lost 13 bases, and 14 bases lay in between. The CDR3 reads CASTDFNEQYF. CDR3 in DNA: TGTGCCAGCACGGACTTCAATGAGCAGTACTTC.

This clonotype was seen only a few times. The gene calls are TRBV7-2 and TRBJ2-3; 12 bases are a match to TRBD2. The V segment lost 5 bases and the J segment 4 bases; nucleotides outside the gene matches: 7. The CDR3 loop spans 16 amino acids. Germline V CDR1 and CDR2: SGHTA, FQGNSA. As DNA, the CDR3 is TGTGCCAGCAGCCCTCTAGCGGGAGGGCCTCCAGATACGCAGTATTTT. Translating it yields CASSPLAGGPPDTQYF.

In its sample, this clonotype was seen a few times. The chain links TRBV4-2 to TRBJ1-5; TRBD1 is a possible D gene (6 bases). CDR1 is LGHNA and CDR2 is YNFKEQ in the germline V gene. This CDR3 is 16 amino acids long. V was shortened by 0 bases and J by 6 bases, with 15 bases between the two germline ends. The CDR3 loop is CASSQESGGLTQPQHF. The DNA of the CDR3 is TGTGCCAGCAGCCAAGAATCTGGGGGCCTCACTCAGCCCCAGCATTTT.

The chain has TRBV5-4 and TRBJ2-5; 9 bases are shared with TRBD2. J lost 2 bases, V lost 4 bases, and 9 bases had no gene match. From germline, CDR1 is SGHNT and CDR2 YYREEE (reference sequence). The length of the CDR3 is 16 residues. The CDR3 reads CASSLRDSGGQETQYF. In DNA form, the CDR3 reads TGTGCCAGCAGCCTCCGGGATAGCGGGGGTCAAGAGACCCAGTACTTC.

The V and J genes are TRBV2 and TRBJ1-2; D call uncertain. The germline V gene has CDR1 SNHLY and CDR2 FYNNEI. V shed 1 base and J shed 0 bases, with 9 bases lying between them. This CDR3 comprises 15 residues. The CDR3 bases are TGTGCCAGCAGTGAAGTCCAGTCTACTAACTATGGCTACACCTTC. It yields the protein CASSEVQSTNYGYTF.

This clonotype was observed a handful of times. The chain uses TRBV29-1 and TRBJ2-1, with 9 bases that match TRBD2. The V segment lost 4 bases and the J segment 6 bases; nucleotides outside the gene matches: 4. The CDR3 contains 13 residues. Germline CDR1 SQVTM, CDR2 ANQGSEA. The CDR3 sequence: CSVVAGVSNEQFF. CDR3 coding DNA: TGCAGCGTTGTAGCGGGAGTAAGCAATGAGCAGTTCTTC.

In this sample, this clonotype turned up a few times. This chain joins TRBV15 and TRBJ2-3; 8 bases align to TRBD2. This CDR3 has 16 residues. J lost 0 bases, V lost 0 bases, and 2 bases had no gene match. From germline, CDR1 is LNHNV and CDR2 YYDKDF (reference sequence). The CDR3 loop is CATSRDPSGSTDTQYF. CDR3 sequence (DNA): TGTGCCACCAGCAGAGATCCTAGCGGGAGCACAGATACGCAGTATTTT.

The rearrangement links TRBV4-1 to TRBJ2-7, with D perhaps being TRBD1 or TRBD2 (5 bases each). Trimming shortened V by 4 bases and J by 0 bases, and 16 bases separated the two germline ends. CDR3 length: 16 residues. CDR1 and CDR2 (germline): MGHRA, YSYEKL. The CDR3 protein is CASSLLGPISSYEQYF. DNA for the CDR3: TGCGCCAGCAGCCTCTTGGGACCTATTAGCTCCTACGAGCAGTACTTC.

The CDR3 spells CASSQVALAGPNTQYF. CDR3 in DNA: TGTGCCAGCAGCCAGGTCGCCCTAGCGGGACCCAATACGCAGTATTTT. This chain uses TRBV7-8 with TRBJ2-3; 9 bases align to TRBD2. The CDR3 consists of 16 residues. V shed 5 bases, J shed 7 bases, and the junction held 13 bases outside the gene matches. Per the germline V gene, CDR1 is SGHVS and CDR2 is FQNEAQ.

This clonotype turned up a few times. The V call is TRBV20-1, the J call TRBJ2-1; TRBD1 matches at 8 bases. In germline, CDR1 is DFQATT, CDR2 SNEGSKA (reference sequence). The CDR3 contains 13 residues. With 6 bases clipped from V and 7 bases from J, the junction kept 8 bases outside the gene matches. Written as DNA, the CDR3 is TGCAGTGCCTCAGGGGGCGAAGAGAATGAGCAGTTCTTC. Its translation is CSASGGEENEQFF.

The chain couples TRBV12-5 to TRBJ1-5; no clear D gene. V was clipped by 2 bases and J by 0 bases, with 2 bases between them. Germline V gene data show CDR1 as LGHNT and CDR2 as FRNRAP. The CDR3 totals 13 residues. CDR3 sequence (DNA): TGTGCTAGTGGTTTGTCTAGCAATCAGCCCCAGCATTTT. Encoded protein: CASGLSSNQPQHF.

This chain uses TRBV6-1 with TRBJ2-1, with a possible D match to TRBD2 (5 bases). Germline CDR1 MNHNS, CDR2 SASEGT. This CDR3 contains 14 residues. Trimming cost V 6 bases and J 8 bases, with 17 bases left between them. In nucleotides, the CDR3 is TGTGCCAGCAGCGCCAGAACGAGGGTAGATGAGCAGTTCTTC. Translation: CASSARTRVDEQFF.

The V gene is TRBV5-1, the J gene TRBJ2-1; D gene ambiguous. The J call may be mistaken, given a closer DNA end match to TRBJ2-7. Germline CDR1 and CDR2: SGHRS and YFSETQ. The length of the CDR3 is 13 residues. The CDR3, as DNA: TGCGCCAGCAGGGTTGGGTCTAACAATGAGCAGTACTTC. Its protein product is CASRVGSNNEQYF.